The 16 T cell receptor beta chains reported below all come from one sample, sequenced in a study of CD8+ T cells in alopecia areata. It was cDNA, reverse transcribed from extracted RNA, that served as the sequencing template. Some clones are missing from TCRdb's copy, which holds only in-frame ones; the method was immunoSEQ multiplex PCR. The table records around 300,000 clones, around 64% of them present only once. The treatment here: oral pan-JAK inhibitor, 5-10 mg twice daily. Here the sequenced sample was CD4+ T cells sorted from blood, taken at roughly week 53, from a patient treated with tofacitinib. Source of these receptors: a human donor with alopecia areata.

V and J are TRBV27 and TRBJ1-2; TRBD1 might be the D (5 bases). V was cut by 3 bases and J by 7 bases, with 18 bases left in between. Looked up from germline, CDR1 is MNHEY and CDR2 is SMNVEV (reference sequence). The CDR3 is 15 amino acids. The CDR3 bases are TGTGCCAGCAGTTTCTCCTCCGGGGGGGGACGTGGCTACACCTTC. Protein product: CASSFSSGGGRGYTF.

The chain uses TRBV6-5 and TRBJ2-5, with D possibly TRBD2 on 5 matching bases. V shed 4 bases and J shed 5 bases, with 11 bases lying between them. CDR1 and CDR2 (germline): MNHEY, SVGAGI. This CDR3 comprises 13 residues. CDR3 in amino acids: CASSSLAGETQYF. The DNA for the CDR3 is TGTGCCAGCAGTTCTTTGGCGGGTGAGACCCAGTACTTC.

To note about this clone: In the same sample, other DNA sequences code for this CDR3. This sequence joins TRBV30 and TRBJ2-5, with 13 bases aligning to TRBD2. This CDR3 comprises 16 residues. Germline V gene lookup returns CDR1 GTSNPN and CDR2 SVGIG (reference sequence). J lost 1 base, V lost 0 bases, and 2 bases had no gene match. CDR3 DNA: TGTGCCTGGAGTGTACTAGCGGGGGGGCCCCAAGAGACCCAGTACTTC. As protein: CAWSVLAGGPQETQYF.

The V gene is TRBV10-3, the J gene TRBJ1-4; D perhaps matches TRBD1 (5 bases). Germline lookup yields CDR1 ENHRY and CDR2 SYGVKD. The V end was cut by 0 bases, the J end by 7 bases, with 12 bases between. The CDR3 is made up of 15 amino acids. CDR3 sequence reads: CAISESQGGSEKLFF. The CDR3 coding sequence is TGTGCCATCAGTGAGTCCCAGGGAGGGAGTGAAAAACTGTTTTTT.

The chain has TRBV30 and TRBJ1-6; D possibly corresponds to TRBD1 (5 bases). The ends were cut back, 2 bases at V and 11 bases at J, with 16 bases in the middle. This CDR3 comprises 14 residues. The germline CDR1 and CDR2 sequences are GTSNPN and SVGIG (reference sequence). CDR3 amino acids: CAWSKRGSSAPLHF. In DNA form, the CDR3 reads TGTGCCTGGAGTAAGAGGGGATCGTCGGCACCCCTCCACTTT.

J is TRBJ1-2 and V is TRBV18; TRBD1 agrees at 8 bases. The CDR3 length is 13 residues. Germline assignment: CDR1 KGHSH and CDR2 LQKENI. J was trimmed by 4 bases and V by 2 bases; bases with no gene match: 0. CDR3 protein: CASSPDRGYGYTF. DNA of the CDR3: TGTGCCAGCTCACCAGACAGGGGCTATGGCTACACCTTC.

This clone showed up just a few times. The DNA of the CDR3 is TGTGCCAGCAGTGTGGGGACAGGGTATAATTCACCCCTCCACTTT. Translating it yields CASSVGTGYNSPLHF. The rearrangement links TRBV2 to TRBJ1-6; 9 bases are a match to TRBD1. This CDR3 has 15 residues. Germline CDR1 reads SNHLY; CDR2 reads FYNNEI. Germline trimming cut 4 bases from V and 4 bases from J; bases unmatched to any gene: 2.

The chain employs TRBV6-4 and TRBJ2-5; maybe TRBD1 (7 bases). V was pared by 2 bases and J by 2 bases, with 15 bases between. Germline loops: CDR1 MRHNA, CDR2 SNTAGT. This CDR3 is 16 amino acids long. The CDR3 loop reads CASSDRGTVSQETQYF. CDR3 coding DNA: TGTGCCAGCAGTGACCGGGGGACAGTCAGTCAAGAGACCCAGTACTTC.

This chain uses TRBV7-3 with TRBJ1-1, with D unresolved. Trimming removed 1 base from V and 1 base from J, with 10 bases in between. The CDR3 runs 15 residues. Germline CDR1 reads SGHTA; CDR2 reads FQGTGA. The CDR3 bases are TGTGCCAGCAGCTTAAATCCAGGCAAGAACACTGAAGCTTTCTTT. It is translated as CASSLNPGKNTEAFF.

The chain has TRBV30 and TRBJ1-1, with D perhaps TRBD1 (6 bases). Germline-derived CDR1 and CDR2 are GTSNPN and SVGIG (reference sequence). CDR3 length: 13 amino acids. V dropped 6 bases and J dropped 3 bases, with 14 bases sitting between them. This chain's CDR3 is CACAGEGYTEAFF. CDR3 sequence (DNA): TGTGCCTGCGCAGGGGAGGGGTACACTGAAGCTTTCTTT.

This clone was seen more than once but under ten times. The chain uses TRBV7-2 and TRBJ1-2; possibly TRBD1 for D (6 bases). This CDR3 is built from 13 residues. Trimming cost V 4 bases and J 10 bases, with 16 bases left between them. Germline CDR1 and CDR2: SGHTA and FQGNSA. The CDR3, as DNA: TGTGCCAGCAGCTCCAAAGAAACAGGGTACTACACCTTC. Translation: CASSSKETGYYTF.

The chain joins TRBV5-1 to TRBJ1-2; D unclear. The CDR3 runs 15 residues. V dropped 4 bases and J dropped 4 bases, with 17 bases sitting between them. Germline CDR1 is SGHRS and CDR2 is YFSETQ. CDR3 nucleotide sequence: TGCGCCAGCAGCACGGAGGCCGGGAGGGCCTATGGCTACACCTTC. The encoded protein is CASSTEAGRAYGYTF.

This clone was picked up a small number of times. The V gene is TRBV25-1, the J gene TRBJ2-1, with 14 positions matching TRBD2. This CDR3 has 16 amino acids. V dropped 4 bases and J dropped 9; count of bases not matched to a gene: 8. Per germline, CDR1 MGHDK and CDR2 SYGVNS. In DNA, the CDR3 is TGTGCCAGCAGTGGCCAGGGACTAGCGGGGGCAAGTGAGCAGTTCTTC. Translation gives CASSGQGLAGASEQFF.

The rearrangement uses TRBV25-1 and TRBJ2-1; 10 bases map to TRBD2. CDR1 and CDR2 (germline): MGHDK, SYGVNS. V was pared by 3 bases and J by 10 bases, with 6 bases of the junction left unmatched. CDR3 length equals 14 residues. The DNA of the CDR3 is TGTGCCAGCAGTGATGTGGTTAGCGGGGGGGAGCAGTTCTTC. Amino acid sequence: CASSDVVSGGEQFF.

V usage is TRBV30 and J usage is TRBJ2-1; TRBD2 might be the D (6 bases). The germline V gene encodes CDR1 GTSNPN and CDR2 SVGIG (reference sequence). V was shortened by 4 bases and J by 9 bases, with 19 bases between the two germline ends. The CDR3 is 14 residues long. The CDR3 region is CAWTEGTGSFEQFF. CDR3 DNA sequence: TGTGCCTGGACCGAAGGGACTGGGTCCTTTGAGCAGTTCTTC. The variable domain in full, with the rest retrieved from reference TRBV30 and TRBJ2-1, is SQTIHQWPATLVQPVGSPLSLECTVEGTSNPNLYWYRQAAGRGLQLLFYSVGIGQISSEVPQNLSASRPQDRQFILSSKKLLLSDSGFYLCAWTEGTGSFEQFFGPGTRLTVL.

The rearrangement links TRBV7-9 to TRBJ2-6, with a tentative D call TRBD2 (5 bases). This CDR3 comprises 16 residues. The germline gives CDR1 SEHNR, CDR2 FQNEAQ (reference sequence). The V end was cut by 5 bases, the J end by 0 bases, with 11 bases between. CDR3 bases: TGTGCCAGCAGCCCCCGTCGGGGCTCTGGGGCCAACGTCCTGACTTTC. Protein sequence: CASSPRRGSGANVLTF.